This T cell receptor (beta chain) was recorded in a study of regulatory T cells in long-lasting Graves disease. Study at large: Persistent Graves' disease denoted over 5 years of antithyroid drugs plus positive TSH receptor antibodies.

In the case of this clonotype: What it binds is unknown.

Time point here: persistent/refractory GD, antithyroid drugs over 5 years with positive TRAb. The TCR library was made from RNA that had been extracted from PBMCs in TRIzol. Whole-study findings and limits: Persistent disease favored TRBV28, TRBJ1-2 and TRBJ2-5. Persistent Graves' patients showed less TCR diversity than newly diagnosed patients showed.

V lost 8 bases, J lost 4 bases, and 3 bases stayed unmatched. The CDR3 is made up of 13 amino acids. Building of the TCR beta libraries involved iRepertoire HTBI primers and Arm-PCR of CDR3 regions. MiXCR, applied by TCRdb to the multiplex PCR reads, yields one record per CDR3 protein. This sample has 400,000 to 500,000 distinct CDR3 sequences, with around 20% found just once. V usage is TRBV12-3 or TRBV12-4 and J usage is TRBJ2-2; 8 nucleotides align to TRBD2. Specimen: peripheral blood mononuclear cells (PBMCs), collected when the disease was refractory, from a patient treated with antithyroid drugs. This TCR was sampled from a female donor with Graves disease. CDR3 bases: TGTGCCAGCGCGGGAGGCCCCACCGGGGAGCTGTTTTTT. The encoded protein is CASAGGPTGELFF.